This T cell receptor beta chain emerged from a study of control samples from healthy donors and cancer patients. Method: immunoSEQ multiplex PCR; TCRdb's copy keeps in-frame clones and lacks some. The sample lists 130,000 to 150,000 clones; roughly 93% were seen once. This clone was counted only a few times. The TCR comes from a man between 18 and 29 years old in good health. The sequenced material came from blood.

The CDR3 bases are TGTGCCTGGAGTGTATTTCAGGGGGAACTAATGGACAGGGGCACTGAAGCTTTCTTT. This encodes CAWSVFQGELMDRGTEAFF. This chain uses TRBV30 with TRBJ1-1; 9 nucleotides align to TRBD1. Germline lookup yields CDR1 GTSNPN and CDR2 SVGIG (reference sequence). With V trimmed by 0 bases and J by 4 bases, 18 bases remained unmatched. This CDR3 region has 19 residues.